The next 27 T cell receptor beta chains were all read from a single sample in a study of graft-versus-host responses after intestinal transplantation. These receptors have no known antigen. Profiled with immunoSEQ multiplex PCR; TCRdb holds only in-frame clones, not every one. The sample consists of 80,000 to 95,000 clones, about 93% of them appearing once. The specimen comprised unstimulated CD8+ T cells sorted from spleen or lymph node cells, sampled before intestinal transplant. The origin of the receptors is a human donor who received an intestinal transplant.

The chain recombines TRBV19 with TRBJ2-1; TRBD2 matches at 10 bases. V lost 5 bases, J lost 5 bases, and 9 bases stayed unmatched. Germline CDR1 LNHDA, CDR2 SQIVND (reference sequence). This CDR3 has 16 residues. CDR3: CASSQLAGGFNNEQFF. CDR3 DNA: TGTGCCAGTAGTCAATTAGCGGGGGGCTTCAACAATGAGCAGTTCTTC.

The chain couples TRBV7-6 to TRBJ2-1, with TRBD1 identical over 7 bases. The CDR3 has 14 residues. The ends lost 1 base at V and 8 bases at J; junction bases unmatched: 5. CDR1 is SGHVS and CDR2 is FNYEAQ in the germline V gene. The CDR3 sequence: CASSLGQGRDEQFF. The CDR3 DNA sequence: TGTGCCAGCAGCTTAGGACAGGGAAGGGATGAGCAGTTCTTC.

A single count supports this clone. CDR3 protein: CASSVRTGGSGNTIYF. The CDR3 coding sequence is TGTGCCAGCAGCGTGCGGACGGGGGGCTCTGGAAACACCATATATTTT. This chain joins TRBV9 and TRBJ1-3; D is perhaps TRBD1 (5 bases). V lost 2 bases to trimming and J lost 0 bases, with 12 bases between them. The germline V gene has CDR1 SGDLS and CDR2 YYNGEE. CDR3 length equals 16 residues.

V gene TRBV10-1 combines with J gene TRBJ1-2, with 9 nucleotides matching TRBD1. The CDR3 sequence is 16 residues long. Per the germline V gene, CDR1 is WNHNN and CDR2 is SYGVQD (reference sequence). Germline trimming cut 5 bases from V and 4 bases from J; bases unmatched to any gene: 11. The CDR3 DNA reads TGCGCCAGCAGTTCATTCCGGGACAGGGAGTCCTATGGCTACACCTTC. Translation gives CASSSFRDRESYGYTF.

In this sample, this clone turned up a few times. This chain connects TRBV19 to TRBJ1-6, with TRBD1 as a possible D gene (5 bases). Trimming took off 4 bases at V and 7 bases at J, with 14 bases between the two ends. CDR1 and CDR2 from the germline V gene are LNHDA and SQIVND (reference sequence). There are 15 residues in the CDR3. CDR3 coding DNA: TGTGCCAGTAGTACGGGACTTAGAGGCAATTCACCCCTCCACTTT. It encodes CASSTGLRGNSPLHF.

This chain uses TRBV7-2 with TRBJ2-7, with 9 positions matching TRBD1. V lost 3 bases and J lost 3; bases outside the gene matches: 3. The CDR3 is 14 amino acids. Germline V gene lookup returns CDR1 SGHTA and CDR2 FQGNSA. CDR3 DNA: TGTGCCAGCAGCTTGTGGGACAGGGACTACGAGCAGTACTTC. Protein sequence: CASSLWDRDYEQYF.

V is TRBV6-6 and J is TRBJ2-7, with D unclear. Germline CDR1 reads MNHNY; CDR2 reads SVGAGI (reference sequence). CDR3 size: 12 residues. The V gene lost 2 bases and the J gene lost 5 bases, with 7 bases spanning the gap. CDR3 DNA: TGTGCCAGCAGTTACACGAGAGACGAGCAGTACTTC. This sequence encodes CASSYTRDEQYF.

The V call is TRBV5-6, the J call TRBJ2-3, with 9 bases lining up with TRBD2. The CDR3 loop spans 16 amino acids. Trimming cost V 2 bases and J 7 bases; bases outside gene matches: 11. The germline V gene encodes CDR1 SGHDT and CDR2 YYEEEE. The CDR3 DNA reads as TGTGCCAGCAGCTTTGTAGCGGGGGACTTCATGAATACGCAGTATTTT. Amino acid sequence: CASSFVAGDFMNTQYF. Full variable domain (missing parts from reference TRBV5-6 and TRBJ2-3): DAGVTQSPTHLIKTRGQQVTLRCSPKSGHDTVSWYQQALGQGPQFIFQYYEEEERQRGNFPDRFSGHQFPNYSSELNVNALLLGDSALYLCASSFVAGDFMNTQYFGPGTRLTVL.

The V call is TRBV7-9, the J call TRBJ2-1, with 7 bases aligning to TRBD2. This CDR3 spans 16 amino acids. The germline CDR1 and CDR2 sequences are SEHNR and FQNEAQ (reference sequence). With V trimmed by 6 bases and J by 2 bases, 10 bases remained unmatched. The CDR3 DNA sequence: TGTGCCAGCAGTCCAACCGGGACTACCACCTACAATGAGCAGTTCTTC. Its translation is CASSPTGTTTYNEQFF.

The chain has TRBV7-9 and TRBJ2-7; possible D gene TRBD1, 6 bases. The CDR3 is 14 amino acids. V lost 0 bases, J lost 5 bases, and 11 bases lay in between. Germline values: CDR1 SEHNR, CDR2 FQNEAQ (reference sequence). CDR3 sequence reads: CASSLAPQGNEQYF. DNA for the CDR3: TGTGCCAGCAGCTTAGCCCCCCAGGGGAACGAGCAGTACTTC.

The chain links TRBV27 to TRBJ1-6, with D unresolved. Germline-derived CDR1 and CDR2 are MNHEY and SMNVEV (reference sequence). V was pared by 5 bases and J by 4 bases, with 9 bases between. The CDR3 contains 14 residues. Here the CDR3 reads CASSLQAYNSPLHF. The CDR3, as DNA: TGTGCCAGCAGTCTCCAGGCTTATAATTCACCCCTCCACTTT.

The gene calls are TRBV9 and TRBJ1-1, with TRBD1 matching 9 bases. The CDR3 consists of 16 residues. V shed 4 bases, J shed 0 bases, and the junction held 7 bases outside the gene matches. From germline, CDR1 is SGDLS and CDR2 YYNGEE. CDR3 bases: TGTGCCAGCAGCCTTGGTGGACAGGGGATGAACACTGAAGCTTTCTTT. This translates into CASSLGGQGMNTEAFF. Full variable domain (rest looked up from reference TRBV9 and TRBJ1-1): DSGVTQTPKHLITATGQRVTLRCSPRSGDLSVYWYQQSLDQGLQFLIQYYNGEERAKGNILERFSAQQFPDLHSELNLSSLELGDSALYFCASSLGGQGMNTEAFFGQGTRLTVV.

J is TRBJ1-2 and V is TRBV29-1; TRBD1 might be the D (5 bases). CDR1 SQVTM and CDR2 ANQGSEA come from the germline V gene. The V and J ends lost 3 bases and 4 bases respectively, with 12 bases between them. The CDR3 runs to 13 residues. The CDR3 DNA sequence: TGCAGCGTTGAGGGCAGAAGGGGCTATGGCTACACCTTC. Protein product: CSVEGRRGYGYTF. The entire variable domain, with the rest obtained from reference TRBV29-1 and TRBJ1-2, is as follows: SAVISQKPSRDICQRGTSLTIQCQVDSQVTMMFWYRQQPGQSLTLIATANQGSEATYESGFVIDKFPISRPNLTFSTLTVSNMSPEDSSIYLCSVEGRRGYGYTFGSGTRLTVV.

This rearrangement joins TRBV4-1 to TRBJ2-7; 9 nucleotides agree with TRBD1. Germline V gene sequence: CDR1 MGHRA, CDR2 YSYEKL. The V and J ends lost 4 bases and 5 bases, in that order; junction bases with no gene match: 12. The CDR3 is 16 amino acids. CDR3 residues: CASSLRLGQGSHEQYF. As DNA, the CDR3 is TGCGCCAGCAGCCTCAGGTTGGGACAGGGATCCCACGAGCAGTACTTC.

The table lists this clone with a count of one. The rearrangement joins TRBV4-1 to TRBJ1-1; 9 bases agree with TRBD1. The CDR3 runs to 15 residues. Germline V gene lookup returns CDR1 MGHRA and CDR2 YSYEKL. V shed 1 base and J 1 base; nucleotides not matched to a gene: 1. The CDR3 DNA is TGCGCCAGCAGCCAAGCGGGACAGGGGAACACTGAAGCTTTCTTT. Translation gives CASSQAGQGNTEAFF.

The V and J genes are TRBV5-6 and TRBJ2-2, with a tentative D call TRBD2 (6 bases). The CDR3 covers 15 residues. The germline V gene has CDR1 SGHDT and CDR2 YYEEEE. V lost 3 bases and J 6 bases, leaving 15 bases between the germline ends. The CDR3: CASSSINWEAGELFF. The CDR3 coding sequence is TGTGCCAGCAGCTCAATAAATTGGGAGGCCGGGGAGCTGTTTTTT. Variable domain in full (rest from reference TRBV5-6 and TRBJ2-2): DAGVTQSPTHLIKTRGQQVTLRCSPKSGHDTVSWYQQALGQGPQFIFQYYEEEERQRGNFPDRFSGHQFPNYSSELNVNALLLGDSALYLCASSSINWEAGELFFGEGSRLTVL.

This sequence joins TRBV5-6 and TRBJ1-2; TRBD1 aligns across 7 bases. Germline-derived CDR1 and CDR2 are SGHDT and YYEEEE. This CDR3 contains 13 residues. V lost 7 bases, J lost 8 bases, and 11 bases stayed unmatched. The CDR3 sequence: CASAREGAEGYTF. DNA of the CDR3: TGTGCCAGCGCCCGAGAGGGGGCTGAGGGCTACACCTTC.

The V and J genes are TRBV30 and TRBJ2-3; 11 nucleotides align to TRBD1. Per germline, CDR1 GTSNPN and CDR2 SVGIG (reference sequence). The CDR3 consists of 13 residues. The V segment lost 5 bases and the J segment 6 bases; nucleotides outside the gene matches: 4. This CDR3 reads CAWGQGAPDTQYF. CDR3 DNA sequence: TGTGCCTGGGGACAGGGGGCGCCCGATACGCAGTATTTT.

As to this clone: A junction end diverges from the germline sequence, so it may reflect a read error. The chain employs TRBV7-2 and TRBJ2-7; TRBD2 aligns across 16 bases. Germline-derived CDR1 and CDR2 are SGHTA and FQGNSA. The CDR3 loop spans 14 amino acids. The CDR3, as DNA: TGTGCCAGCAGCCCAGGGACTAGCGGGGGGGCATTTAACTTC. It encodes CASSPGTSGGAFNF.

V gene TRBV13 combines with J gene TRBJ2-7; 7 nucleotides agree with TRBD2. This CDR3 spans 16 amino acids. The V segment lost 4 bases and the J segment 1 base; nucleotides outside the gene matches: 10. CDR1 and CDR2 (germline): PRHDT, FYEKMQ (reference sequence). CDR3 coding DNA: TGTGCCAGCAGCTCCCTTGCTCTAGCGGAATCCTACGAGCAGTACTTC. Translation: CASSSLALAESYEQYF. The full variable domain, rest sourced from reference TRBV13 and TRBJ2-7, is AAGVIQSPRHLIKEKRETATLKCYPIPRHDTVYWYQQGPGQDPQFLISFYEKMQSDKGSIPDRFSAQQFSDYHSELNMSSLELGDSALYFCASSSLALAESYEQYFGPGTRLTVT.

V and J are TRBV11-2 and TRBJ1-2; tentatively, D is TRBD1 (6 bases). This CDR3 contains 15 residues. CDR1 and CDR2 (germline): SGHAT, FQNNGV. Trimming removed 5 bases from V and 4 bases from J, with 17 bases in between. This CDR3 reads CASSLSGGPLYGYTF. The DNA of the CDR3 is TGTGCCAGCAGCCTTTCGGGGGGCCCTCTCTATGGCTACACCTTC.

The chain recombines TRBV4-3 with TRBJ1-1; 7 bases are a match to TRBD1. The CDR3 consists of 16 residues. The trim removed 1 base at V and 1 base at J, leaving 6 bases unmatched. CDR1 is LGHNA and CDR2 is YSLEER in the germline V gene. The CDR3 spells CASSQGLRGPNTEAFF. CDR3 DNA sequence: TGCGCCAGCAGCCAAGGGTTAAGGGGGCCGAACACTGAAGCTTTCTTT.

This chain connects TRBV29-1 to TRBJ1-2; D gene unclear. Deletions cut 6 bases from V and 2 bases from J, with 10 bases between. CDR1 and CDR2 from the germline V gene are SQVTM and ANQGSEA. The CDR3 extends over 12 amino acids. CDR3 nucleotides: TGCAGCGTCGAAACATCGAACTATGGCTACACCTTC. It codes for CSVETSNYGYTF.

V is TRBV6-5 and J is TRBJ1-2, with 7 bases fitting TRBD1. There are 14 residues in the CDR3. Germline CDR1 MNHEY, CDR2 SVGAGI. The V gene end was trimmed by 2 bases and the J gene end by 4 bases; junction bases not matched to a gene: 4. The CDR3 nucleotides read TGTGCCAGCAGTTACCGAGGACAGGCCTATGGCTACACCTTC. It is translated as CASSYRGQAYGYTF.

This clone was observed a single time. The CDR3 loop reads CASSDWGGASNYGYTF. CDR3 bases: TGTGCCAGCAGCGACTGGGGGGGCGCGTCTAACTATGGCTACACCTTC. The rearrangement uses TRBV27 and TRBJ1-2, with D possibly matching TRBD1 (6 bases). From germline, CDR1 is MNHEY and CDR2 SMNVEV (reference sequence). V was trimmed by 6 bases and J by 0 bases, leaving 17 bases between them. This CDR3 region has 16 residues.

In DNA form, the CDR3 reads TGTGCCAGCAGCTCCAGCGGGGGTGGCTACGAGCAGTACTTC. Translation: CASSSSGGGYEQYF. The genes are TRBV6-5 and TRBJ2-7; 8 bases are a match to TRBD2. The V gene's germline CDR1 is MNHEY and CDR2 SVGAGI. The J segment lost 3 bases and the V segment lost 6 bases, leaving 7 bases of the junction unmatched. CDR3 length equals 14 residues.

The chain uses TRBV27 and TRBJ2-4, with D possibly TRBD2 on 5 matching bases. The ends were cut back, 5 bases at V and 0 bases at J, with 17 bases in the middle. Per the germline V gene, CDR1 is MNHEY and CDR2 is SMNVEV (reference sequence). The CDR3 sequence is 17 residues long. CDR3: CASSPHEGQLAKNIQYF. The CDR3 region has the DNA TGTGCCAGCAGTCCCCATGAGGGCCAATTAGCCAAAAACATTCAGTACTTC.